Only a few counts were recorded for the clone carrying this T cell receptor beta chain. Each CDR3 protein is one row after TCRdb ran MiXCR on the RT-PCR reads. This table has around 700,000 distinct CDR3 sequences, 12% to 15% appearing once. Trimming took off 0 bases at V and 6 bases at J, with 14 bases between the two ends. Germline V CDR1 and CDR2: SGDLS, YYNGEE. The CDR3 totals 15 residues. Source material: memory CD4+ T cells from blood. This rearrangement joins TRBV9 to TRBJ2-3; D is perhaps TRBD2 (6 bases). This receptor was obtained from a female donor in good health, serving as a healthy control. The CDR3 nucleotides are TGTGCCAGCAGCGTAGCACCTAGCGCCACGGATACGCAGTATTTT. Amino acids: CASSVAPSATDTQYF.